These 14 T cell receptor beta chains were sequenced from one sample in a study of beta chain features in type 1 diabetes. Expressed TCRB transcripts were sequenced because the entire RNA isolate underwent reverse transcription. The data were produced by immunoSEQ multiplex PCR, yet TCRdb's version contains in-frame clones alone and is incomplete. Of 850,000 to 900,000 clones detected, roughly a sixth appear once; the ten largest clones hold 0.02% to 0.025%. The sequenced sample was naive CD4+ T cells from blood. The origin of the receptors is a woman aged 18 to 35 in good health.

The chain uses TRBV5-4 and TRBJ2-7; unclear D gene. Between the trimmed V and J ends, which lost 5 bases and 0 bases, there was a span of 12 bases. The germline V gene has CDR1 SGHNT and CDR2 YYREEE (reference sequence). The CDR3 totals 14 residues. The CDR3 bases are TGTGCCAGCAGACCCGGGCGTTACTCCTACGAGCAGTACTTC. Translation gives CASRPGRYSYEQYF.

V is TRBV25-1 and J is TRBJ2-1, with D perhaps matching TRBD1 (6 bases). The length of the CDR3 is 14 residues. CDR1 and CDR2 (germline): MGHDK, SYGVNS. V gave up 8 bases and J gave up 4 bases, with 15 bases separating them. The CDR3 nucleotides read TGTGCCAGCCGGTCTCAAGGGGGATACAATGAGCAGTTCTTC. The encoded protein is CASRSQGGYNEQFF.

There are a few counts of this clone. The junction does not match germline at one end; this may be a read error. The chain uses TRBV7-7 and TRBJ2-1; no firm D call. The CDR3 runs to 13 residues. The V gene's germline CDR1 is SSHAT and CDR2 FNYEAQ (reference sequence). The CDR3 region has the DNA TGTGCTAGCAGCTTAATGTTAGATCATGAGCAGTTCTTC. Translating gives CASSLMLDHEQFF.

The V call is TRBV7-2, the J call TRBJ2-1, with 10 bases identical to TRBD2. With 0 bases clipped from V and 1 base from J, the junction kept 0 bases outside the gene matches. The CDR3 length is 16 residues. Germline-derived CDR1 and CDR2 are SGHTA and FQGNSA. The CDR3 DNA reads TGTGCCAGCAGCTTAGCTAGCGGGAGGTCCTACAATGAGCAGTTCTTC. Its translation is CASSLASGRSYNEQFF.

This chain joins TRBV15 and TRBJ2-3; 10 bases agree with TRBD2. CDR1 is LNHNV, CDR2 YYDKDF, per germline (reference sequence). The CDR3 has 16 residues. The J segment lost 6 bases and the V segment lost 3 bases, leaving 9 bases of the junction unmatched. The CDR3 DNA sequence: TGTGCCACCAGCAGCCGAGCGGGAGGGCCCTCGGATACGCAGTATTTT. This sequence encodes CATSSRAGGPSDTQYF. Using reference TRBV15 and TRBJ2-3 for the parts outside the CDR3, the full variable domain is DAMVIQNPRYQVTQFGKPVTLSCSQTLNHNVMYWYQQKSSQAPKLLFHYYDKDFNNEADTPDNFQSRRPNTSFCFLDIRSPGLGDTAMYLCATSSRAGGPSDTQYFGPGTRLTVL.

The chain combines TRBV28 with TRBJ1-5; D ambiguous. The CDR3 contains 14 residues. Trimming removed 7 bases from V and 4 bases from J, with 14 bases in between. In germline, CDR1 is MDHEN, CDR2 SYDVKM. The CDR3 here is CASTDRIGNQPQHF. The CDR3 coding sequence is TGTGCCAGCACCGATCGGATTGGTAATCAGCCCCAGCATTTT.

There are a few counts of this clone. In the same sample, other DNA sequences code for this CDR3. The chain uses TRBV7-9 and TRBJ1-5; D unclear. The V end was cut by 3 bases, the J end by 4 bases, with 13 bases between. There are 15 residues in the CDR3. The germline CDR1 and CDR2 sequences are SEHNR and FQNEAQ (reference sequence). The CDR3 protein is CASSLGGEGNQPQHF. The DNA of the CDR3 is TGTGCCAGCAGCTTGGGCGGAGAAGGAAATCAGCCCCAGCATTTT.

The V gene is TRBV7-3, the J gene TRBJ2-5, with D tentatively TRBD1 (5 bases). The CDR3 has 13 amino acids. Deletions cut 5 bases from V and 5 bases from J, with 12 bases between. Germline CDR1 is SGHTA and CDR2 is FQGTGA. CDR3 bases: TGTGCCAGCAGCATAGGGGCCTCGGAGACCCAGTACTTC. It encodes CASSIGASETQYF.

The chain recombines TRBV13 with TRBJ2-2, with D tentatively TRBD1 (5 bases). V dropped 5 bases and J dropped 2 bases, with 18 bases sitting between them. The CDR3 is 17 residues long. The germline gives CDR1 PRHDT, CDR2 FYEKMQ (reference sequence). The CDR3 DNA reads as TGTGCCAGCAGCCCTGTGGGCAGGGAAGGAAACACCGGGGAGCTGTTTTTT. Its protein is CASSPVGREGNTGELFF.

A few counts support this clone. V gene TRBV6-6 combines with J gene TRBJ1-5, with 7 nucleotides matching TRBD1. Unmatched junction bases numbered 6, after V lost 6 bases and J lost 7 bases. Germline V CDR1 and CDR2: MNHNY, SVGAGI (reference sequence). The CDR3 consists of 13 residues. Here the CDR3 DNA reads TGTGCCAGCAGACTCCAAGGGGGCCAGCCCCAGCATTTT. Residues: CASRLQGGQPQHF.

J is TRBJ2-4 and V is TRBV11-2; no clear D. V was trimmed by 6 bases and J by 7 bases, leaving 10 bases between them. Germline CDR1 is SGHAT and CDR2 is FQNNGV. The CDR3 consists of 12 residues. The CDR3 sequence: CASSPHRNIQYF. The DNA of the CDR3 is TGTGCCAGCAGTCCTCATCGGAACATTCAGTACTTC.

This clone occurred a few times. The gene calls are TRBV19 and TRBJ2-1; 7 bases line up with TRBD2. The J segment lost 0 bases and the V segment lost 7 bases, leaving 3 bases of the junction unmatched. The CDR3 runs to 14 residues. The germline gives CDR1 LNHDA, CDR2 SQIVND (reference sequence). The CDR3 DNA reads as TGTGCCAGTATGCAGCGGGACTCCTACAATGAGCAGTTCTTC. Translated: CASMQRDSYNEQFF.

The CDR3 region is CASSLTTPYGYTF. CDR3 bases: TGTGCCAGCAGCTTAACGACACCTTATGGCTACACCTTC. The chain joins TRBV11-2 to TRBJ1-2; unclear D gene. CDR3 length: 13 amino acids. Germline CDR1 SGHAT, CDR2 FQNNGV. Trimming removed 2 bases at V and 5 bases at J, with 9 bases between. The full variable domain, in which reference TRBV11-2 and TRBJ1-2 provide the parts outside the CDR3, is EAGVAQSPRYKIIEKRQSVAFWCNPISGHATLYWYQQILGQGPKLLIQFQNNGVVDDSQLPKDRFSAERLKGVDSTLKIQPAKLEDSAVYLCASSLTTPYGYTFGSGTRLTVV.

The rearrangement uses TRBV21-1 and TRBJ1-5. TRBV21-1 counts as a pseudogene. CDR3 length: 13 residues. The CDR3 sequence: CAGSKSGFQPQHF. The CDR3 region has the DNA TGTGCCGGCAGCAAATCGGGGTTTCAGCCCCAGCATTTT.